This T cell receptor beta chain appears in the sequencing data of a study of memory CD4+ T cells and cytomegalovirus serostatus. The overall study: This sample comes from healthy Belgian adults, eight or nine CMV seropositive, approximately 22 seronegative. General study points: Suggested: most of the CMV-linked TCR signature lies in CD4+ memory cells.

Single viable CD3+CD4+CD8-CD45RO+ cells were sorted as the memory CD4+ T cells. Concerning this clone itself: Its target is not known.

This CDR3 spans 12 amino acids. From germline, CDR1 is SGHTA and CDR2 FQGTGA. Trimming shortened V by 1 base and J by 5 bases, and 3 bases separated the two germline ends. The table came from immunoSEQ multiplex PCR; TCRdb's copy has only in-frame clones and leaves some out. The sample consists of approximately 45,000 clones, approximately 81% of them appearing once. The sample comprised memory CD4+ T cells from blood. The sequence came from an adult in good health and CMV-seronegative. The V and J genes are TRBV7-3 and TRBJ2-1; D call uncertain. The chain's CDR3 is CASSLNDNEQFF. CDR3 in DNA: TGTGCCAGCAGCTTAAATGACAATGAGCAGTTCTTC. The full variable domain, its missing parts supplied by reference TRBV7-3 and TRBJ2-1, is GAGVSQTPSNKVTEKGKYVELRCDPISGHTALYWYRQSLGQGPEFLIYFQGTGAADDSGLPNDRFFAVRPEGSVSTLKIQRTERGDSAVYLCASSLNDNEQFFGPGTRLTVL.